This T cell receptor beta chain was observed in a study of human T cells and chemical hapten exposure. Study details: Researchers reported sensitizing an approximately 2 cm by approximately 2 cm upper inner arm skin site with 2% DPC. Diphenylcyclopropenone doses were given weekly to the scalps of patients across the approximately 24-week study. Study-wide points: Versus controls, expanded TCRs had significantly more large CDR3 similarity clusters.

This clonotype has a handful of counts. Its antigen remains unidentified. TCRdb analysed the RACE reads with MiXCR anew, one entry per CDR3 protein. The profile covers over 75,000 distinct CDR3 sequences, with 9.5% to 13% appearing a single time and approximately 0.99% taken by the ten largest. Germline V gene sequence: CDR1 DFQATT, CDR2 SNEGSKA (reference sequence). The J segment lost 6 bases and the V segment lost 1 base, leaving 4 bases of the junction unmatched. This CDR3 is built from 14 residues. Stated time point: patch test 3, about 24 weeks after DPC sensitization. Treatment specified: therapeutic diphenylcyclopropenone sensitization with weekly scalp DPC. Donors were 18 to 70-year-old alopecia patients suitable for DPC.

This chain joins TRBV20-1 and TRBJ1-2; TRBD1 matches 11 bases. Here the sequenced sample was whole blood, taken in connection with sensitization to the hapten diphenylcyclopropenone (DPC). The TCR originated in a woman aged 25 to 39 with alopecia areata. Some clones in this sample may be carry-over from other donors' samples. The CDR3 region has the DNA TGCAGTGCTAGAGTGTGGACAGGGGGCGATGGCTACACCTTC. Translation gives CSARVWTGGDGYTF.